The clone carrying this TCR beta chain was detected ten times or more. Germline loops: CDR1 LGHNA, CDR2 YNFKEQ. This CDR3 spans 16 amino acids. V lost 0 bases to trimming and J lost 7 bases, with 13 bases between them. RNA transcripts gave rise to amplified TCR beta CDR3 regions. Primed by the HTBI set, a first-round RT-PCR was run on the TCR CDR3. Using its own MiXCR run on the multiplex PCR reads, TCRdb lists one record per CDR3 protein. The repertoire includes approximately 420,000 distinct CDR3 sequences, just under 15% of them detected once, and 30% to 35% sits in the top ten. This specimen belongs to a study of T cells in Graves' hyperthyroidism and ophthalmopathy.

The sequencing sample was made of blood. The genes are TRBV4-2 and TRBJ1-6; no firm D call. This sequence originates from a woman aged 30 to 39 with Graves' hyperthyroidism. The CDR3 sequence: CASSQEAGNYNSPLHF. The CDR3 DNA follows: TGTGCCAGCAGCCAAGAGGCGGGGAACTACAATTCACCCCTCCACTTT.